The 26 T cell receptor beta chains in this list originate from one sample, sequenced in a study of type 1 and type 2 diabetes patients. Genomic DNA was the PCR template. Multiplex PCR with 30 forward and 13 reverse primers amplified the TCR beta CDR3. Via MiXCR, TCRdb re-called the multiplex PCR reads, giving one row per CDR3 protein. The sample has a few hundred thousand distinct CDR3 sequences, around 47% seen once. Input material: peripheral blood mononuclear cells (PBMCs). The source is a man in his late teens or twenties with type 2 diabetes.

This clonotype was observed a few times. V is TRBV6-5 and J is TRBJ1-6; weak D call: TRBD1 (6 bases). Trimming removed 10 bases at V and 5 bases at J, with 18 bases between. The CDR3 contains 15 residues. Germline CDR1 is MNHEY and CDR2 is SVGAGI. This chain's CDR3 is CATSRGGPHNSPLHF. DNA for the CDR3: TGTGCCACCAGCCGTGGGGGCCCTCATAATTCACCCCTCCACTTT.

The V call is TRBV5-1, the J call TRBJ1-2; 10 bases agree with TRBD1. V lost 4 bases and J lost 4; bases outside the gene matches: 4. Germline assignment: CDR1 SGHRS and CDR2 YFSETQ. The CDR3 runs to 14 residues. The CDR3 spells CASSPRTGGYGYTF. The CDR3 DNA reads TGCGCCAGCAGCCCGAGGACAGGGGGCTATGGCTACACCTTC.

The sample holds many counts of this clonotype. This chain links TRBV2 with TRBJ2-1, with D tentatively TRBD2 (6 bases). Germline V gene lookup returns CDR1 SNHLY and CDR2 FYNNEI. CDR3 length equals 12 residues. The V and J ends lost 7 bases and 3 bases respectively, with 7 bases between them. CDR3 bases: TGTGCCAGCATGGGAGGCTACAATGAGCAGTTCTTC. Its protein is CASMGGYNEQFF.

Written as DNA, the CDR3 is TGCAGTGCTAGAATAGCGGGGGCTAAAGAGACCCAGTACTTC. Translated, it gives CSARIAGAKETQYF. The V gene is TRBV20-1, the J gene TRBJ2-5; the match to TRBD2 covers 9 bases. Germline V gene data show CDR1 as DFQATT and CDR2 as SNEGSKA (reference sequence). Trimming cost V 2 bases and J 3 bases; bases outside gene matches: 4. The CDR3 loop spans 14 amino acids.

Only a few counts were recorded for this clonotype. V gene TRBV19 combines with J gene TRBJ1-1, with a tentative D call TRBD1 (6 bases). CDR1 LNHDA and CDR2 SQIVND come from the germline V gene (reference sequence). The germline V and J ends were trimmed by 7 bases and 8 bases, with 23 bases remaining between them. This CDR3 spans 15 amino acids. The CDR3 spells CASTRGGTGTGEAFF. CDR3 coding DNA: TGTGCCAGTACCAGAGGGGGGACCGGGACGGGGGAAGCTTTCTTT.

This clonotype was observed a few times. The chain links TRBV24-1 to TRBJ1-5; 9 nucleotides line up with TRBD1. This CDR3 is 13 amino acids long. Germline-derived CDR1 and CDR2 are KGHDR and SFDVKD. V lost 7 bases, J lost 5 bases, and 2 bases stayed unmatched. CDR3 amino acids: CATRQGAYQPQHF. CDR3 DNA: TGTGCCACCAGACAGGGGGCGTATCAGCCCCAGCATTTT.

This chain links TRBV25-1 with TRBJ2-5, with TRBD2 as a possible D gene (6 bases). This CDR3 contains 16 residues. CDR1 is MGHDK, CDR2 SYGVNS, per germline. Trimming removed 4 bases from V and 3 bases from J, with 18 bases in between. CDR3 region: CASSAPGTESEETQYF. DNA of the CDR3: TGTGCCAGCAGTGCCCCCGGGACTGAGAGTGAAGAGACCCAGTACTTC. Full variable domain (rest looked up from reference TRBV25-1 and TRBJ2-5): EADIYQTPRYLVIGTGKKITLECSQTMGHDKMYWYQQDPGMELHLIHYSYGVNSTEKGDLSSESTVSRIRTEHFPLTLESARPSHTSQYLCASSAPGTESEETQYFGPGTRLLVL.

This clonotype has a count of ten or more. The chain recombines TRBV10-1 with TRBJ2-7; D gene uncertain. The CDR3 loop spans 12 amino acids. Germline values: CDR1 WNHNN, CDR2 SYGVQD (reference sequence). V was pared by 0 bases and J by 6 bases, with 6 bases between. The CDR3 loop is CASSESWGEQYF. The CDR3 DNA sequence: TGCGCCAGCAGTGAGTCGTGGGGCGAGCAGTACTTC.

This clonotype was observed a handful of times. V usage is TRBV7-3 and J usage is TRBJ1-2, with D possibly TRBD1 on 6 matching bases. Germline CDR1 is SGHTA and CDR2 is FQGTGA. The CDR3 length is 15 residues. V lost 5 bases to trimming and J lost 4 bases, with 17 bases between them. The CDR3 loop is CASSPGLQGGYGYTF. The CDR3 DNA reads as TGTGCCAGCAGCCCAGGACTACAGGGTGGCTATGGCTACACCTTC.

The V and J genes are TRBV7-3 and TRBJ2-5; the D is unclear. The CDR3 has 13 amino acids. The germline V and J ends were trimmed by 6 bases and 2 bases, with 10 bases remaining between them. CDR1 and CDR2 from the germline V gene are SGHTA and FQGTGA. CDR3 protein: CASSGSRQETQYF. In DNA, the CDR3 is TGTGCCAGCAGTGGCAGCAGACAAGAGACCCAGTACTTC.

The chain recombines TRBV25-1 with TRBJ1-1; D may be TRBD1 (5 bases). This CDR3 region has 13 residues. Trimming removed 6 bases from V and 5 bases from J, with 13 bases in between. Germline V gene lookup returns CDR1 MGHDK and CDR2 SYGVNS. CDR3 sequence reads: CASRGPKRTEAFF. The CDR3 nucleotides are TGTGCCAGCAGGGGACCAAAGCGGACTGAAGCTTTCTTT. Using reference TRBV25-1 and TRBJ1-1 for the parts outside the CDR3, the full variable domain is EADIYQTPRYLVIGTGKKITLECSQTMGHDKMYWYQQDPGMELHLIHYSYGVNSTEKGDLSSESTVSRIRTEHFPLTLESARPSHTSQYLCASRGPKRTEAFFGQGTRLTVV.

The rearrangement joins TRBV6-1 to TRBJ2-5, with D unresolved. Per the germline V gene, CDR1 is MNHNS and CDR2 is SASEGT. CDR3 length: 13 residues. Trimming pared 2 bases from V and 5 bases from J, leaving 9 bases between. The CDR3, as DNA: TGTGCCAGCAGTGAACCGGTCTTGGAGACCCAGTACTTC. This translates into CASSEPVLETQYF.

This CDR3 is CASSTYSTRGSYEQYF. DNA of the CDR3: TGTGCCAGCAGCACATATTCGACAAGGGGCTCCTACGAGCAGTACTTC. The chain is built from TRBV11-3 and TRBJ2-7; TRBD1 might be the D (5 bases). The CDR3 loop spans 16 amino acids. Germline CDR1 is SGHNT and CDR2 is YENEEA. V dropped 5 bases and J dropped 0 bases, with 17 bases sitting between them.

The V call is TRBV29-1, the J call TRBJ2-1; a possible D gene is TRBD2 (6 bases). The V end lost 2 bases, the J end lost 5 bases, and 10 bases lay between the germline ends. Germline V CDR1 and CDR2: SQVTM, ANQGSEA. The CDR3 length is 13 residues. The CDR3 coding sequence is TGCAGCGTTGAATCTGGCGGGGACAATGAGCAGTTCTTC. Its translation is CSVESGGDNEQFF.

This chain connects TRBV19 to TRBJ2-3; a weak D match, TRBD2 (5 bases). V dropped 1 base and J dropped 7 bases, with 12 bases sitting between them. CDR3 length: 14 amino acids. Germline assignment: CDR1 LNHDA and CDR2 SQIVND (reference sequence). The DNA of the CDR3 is TGTGCCAGTAGTATAGGAGGGTTTGGAAATACGCAGTATTTT. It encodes CASSIGGFGNTQYF. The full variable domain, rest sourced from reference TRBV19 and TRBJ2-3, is DGGITQSPKYLFRKEGQNVTLSCEQNLNHDAMYWYRQDPGQGLRLIYYSQIVNDFQKGDIAEGYSVSREKKESFPLTVTSAQKNPTAFYLCASSIGGFGNTQYFGPGTRLTVL.

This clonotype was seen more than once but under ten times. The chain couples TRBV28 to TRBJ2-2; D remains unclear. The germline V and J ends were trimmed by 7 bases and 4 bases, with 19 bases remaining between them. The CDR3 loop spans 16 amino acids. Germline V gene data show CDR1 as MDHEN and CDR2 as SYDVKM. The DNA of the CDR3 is TGTGCCAGCACGGGCTGGCAAACCTGGGGCACCGGGGAGCTGTTTTTT. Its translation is CASTGWQTWGTGELFF.

The DNA for the CDR3 is TGTGCCAGCAGCTCTCCTCGACAGGTTGCGGCGGGGATAAACACCGGGGAGCTGTTTTTT. It translates to CASSSPRQVAAGINTGELFF. This chain joins TRBV7-8 and TRBJ2-2; tentatively, D is TRBD1 or TRBD2 (6 bases each). V lost 4 bases, J lost 2 bases, and 26 bases lay in between. The CDR3 covers 20 residues. Germline V gives CDR1 SGHVS, CDR2 FQNEAQ.

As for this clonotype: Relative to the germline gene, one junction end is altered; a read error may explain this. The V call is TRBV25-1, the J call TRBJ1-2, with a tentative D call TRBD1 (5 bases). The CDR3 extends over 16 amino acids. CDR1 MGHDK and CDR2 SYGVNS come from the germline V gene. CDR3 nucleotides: TGCGCCAGCAGCCAAGTCGGCGGGGGAGGGATTGGAGGCTACACCTTC. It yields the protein CASSQVGGGGIGGYTF.

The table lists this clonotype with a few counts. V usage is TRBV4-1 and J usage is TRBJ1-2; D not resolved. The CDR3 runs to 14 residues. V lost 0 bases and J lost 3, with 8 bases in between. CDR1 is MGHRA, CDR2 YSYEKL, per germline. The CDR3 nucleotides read TGCGCCAGCAGCCAAGATTACGGGCACTATGGCTACACCTTC. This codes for CASSQDYGHYGYTF.

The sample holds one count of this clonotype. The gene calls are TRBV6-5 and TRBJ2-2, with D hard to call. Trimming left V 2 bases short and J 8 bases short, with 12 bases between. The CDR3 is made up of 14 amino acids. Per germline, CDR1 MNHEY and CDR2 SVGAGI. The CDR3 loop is CASSYADPGGELFF. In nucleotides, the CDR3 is TGTGCCAGCAGTTACGCGGATCCTGGGGGGGAGCTGTTTTTT.

CDR3 in amino acids: CASSGDSRIEAFF. CDR3 DNA sequence: TGTGCCAGCAGTGGTGACAGTCGAATAGAAGCTTTCTTT. This rearrangement joins TRBV2 to TRBJ1-1, with D possibly TRBD1 on 5 matching bases. The germline V and J ends were trimmed by 4 bases and 8 bases, with 14 bases remaining between them. The CDR3 consists of 13 residues. The germline V gene has CDR1 SNHLY and CDR2 FYNNEI.

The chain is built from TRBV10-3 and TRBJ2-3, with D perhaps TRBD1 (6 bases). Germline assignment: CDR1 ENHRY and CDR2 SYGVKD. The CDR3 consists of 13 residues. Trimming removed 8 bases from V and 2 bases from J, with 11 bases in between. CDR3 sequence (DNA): TGTGCCATCTCGACAGGCCTCACAGATACGCAGTATTTT. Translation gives CAISTGLTDTQYF.

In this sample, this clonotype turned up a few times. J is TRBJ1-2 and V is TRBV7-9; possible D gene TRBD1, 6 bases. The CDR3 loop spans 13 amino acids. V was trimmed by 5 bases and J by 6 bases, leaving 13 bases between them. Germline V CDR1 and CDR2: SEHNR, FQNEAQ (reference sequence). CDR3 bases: TGTGCCAGCAGCCGACAGGCGGCAGATGGCTACACCTTC. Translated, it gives CASSRQAADGYTF. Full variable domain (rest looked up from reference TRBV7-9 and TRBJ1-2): DTGVSQNPRHKITKRGQNVTFRCDPISEHNRLYWYRQTLGQGPEFLTYFQNEAQLEKSRLLSDRFSAERPKGSFSTLEIQRTEQGDSAMYLCASSRQAADGYTFGSGTRLTVV.

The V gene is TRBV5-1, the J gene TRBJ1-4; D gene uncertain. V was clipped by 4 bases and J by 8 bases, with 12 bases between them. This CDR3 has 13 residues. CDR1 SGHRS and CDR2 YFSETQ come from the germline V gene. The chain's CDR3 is CASSPSFREKLFF. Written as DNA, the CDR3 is TGCGCCAGCAGCCCATCTTTTAGGGAAAAACTGTTTTTT. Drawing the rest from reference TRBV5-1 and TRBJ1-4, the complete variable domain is KAGVTQTPRYLIKTRGQQVTLSCSPISGHRSVSWYQQTPGQGLQFLFEYFSETQRNKGNFPGRFSGRQFSNSRSEMNVSTLELGDSALYLCASSPSFREKLFFGSGTQLSVL.

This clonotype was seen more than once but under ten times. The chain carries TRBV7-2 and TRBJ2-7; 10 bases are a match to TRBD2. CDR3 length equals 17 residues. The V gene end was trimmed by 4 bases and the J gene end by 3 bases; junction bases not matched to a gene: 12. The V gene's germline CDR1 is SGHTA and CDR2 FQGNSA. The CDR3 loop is CASSSQELAGANYEQYF. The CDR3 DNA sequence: TGTGCCAGCAGCTCCCAGGAGCTAGCGGGAGCCAACTACGAGCAGTACTTC.

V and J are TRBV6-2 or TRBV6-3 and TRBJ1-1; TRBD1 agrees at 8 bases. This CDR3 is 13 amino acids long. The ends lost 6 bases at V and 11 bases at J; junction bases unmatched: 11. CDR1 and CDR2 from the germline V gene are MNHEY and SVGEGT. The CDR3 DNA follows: TGTGCCAGCAGGGACAGGGACCTAGTTCGGGCTTTCTTT. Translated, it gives CASRDRDLVRAFF.